This T cell receptor beta chain was observed in a study of identical twins. In this sample, this clonotype turned up many times. The target antigen is unknown. Each CDR3 protein gets one entry after TCRdb re-called the 5' RACE reads with MiXCR. Seen here are about 240,000 distinct CDR3 sequences, 8% to 11% observed once, and the top ten hold 9% to 10%. This CDR3 contains 15 residues. Germline V gives CDR1 ENHRY, CDR2 SYGVKD. The V segment lost 2 bases and the J segment 2 bases; nucleotides outside the gene matches: 6. Broader study findings: Cord blood's abundant beta clonotypes had fewer insertions, unlike memory repertoires. The study drew conclusions from cross-sectional statistical analysis, not from following the same donors.

The TCR comes from a man aged 45-65 years in good health. Material for sequencing was memory T cells sorted from blood. The gene calls are TRBV10-3 and TRBJ2-7; 7 bases align to TRBD2. The CDR3 sequence: CAISEGAGRAYEQYF. The CDR3 bases are TGTGCCATCAGTGAGGGGGCAGGGAGGGCCTACGAGCAGTACTTC.